This T cell receptor beta chain is from a study of T cell responses to AZD1222 COVID-19 vaccine. General study points: Receipt of two AZD1222 doses was followed by a rise in Spike-specific TCR breadth and depth. White British donors predominated, females outnumbered males, and clonal diversity was possibly underestimated.

Concerning this clone: Its antigen remains unidentified.

Measured with immunoSEQ multiplex PCR; TCRdb has only the in-frame clones, and not every one. In the table there are some 140,000 clones, roughly 90% of which are singletons. V was clipped by 0 bases and J by 7 bases, with 16 bases between them. In germline, CDR1 is LGHDT, CDR2 YNNKEL (reference sequence). The CDR3 consists of 17 residues. The origin of this receptor is an adult in good health. The rearrangement links TRBV3-1 (or the pseudogene TRBV3-2) to TRBJ1-6, with D unclear. The sample here was peripheral blood, taken on day 0 of AZD1222 vaccination. The CDR3 is CASSQDLRNSWNSPLHF. As DNA, the CDR3 is TGTGCCAGCAGCCAAGATCTTAGGAACAGCTGGAATTCACCCCTCCACTTT.